The next 3 T cell receptor beta chains were all read from a single sample in a study of shared clonotypes between healthy human individuals. TCRdb's copy holds only in-frame clones and misses some; the assay was immunoSEQ multiplex PCR. The profile shows about 2 million clones, 85% to 95% of them singletons. Sample: naive CD4+ T cells sorted from blood. Subset specified: CD45RA+ positively selected. Receptors were obtained from a man aged 18 to 29 in good health.

The chain combines TRBV15 with TRBJ2-3, with D perhaps matching TRBD2 (6 bases). Germline V gene data show CDR1 as LNHNV and CDR2 as YYDKDF (reference sequence). This CDR3 spans 16 amino acids. Trimming shortened V by 1 base and J by 0 bases, and 11 bases separated the two germline ends. As DNA, the CDR3 is TGTGCCACCAGCAGAGGTTGGGGGACTAGCACAGATACGCAGTATTTT. This gives the protein CATSRGWGTSTDTQYF.

This chain connects TRBV11-2 to TRBJ2-3, with TRBD1 matching over 7 bases. This CDR3 is built from 11 residues. Germline assignment: CDR1 SGHAT and CDR2 FQNNGV. With 5 bases clipped from V and 9 bases from J, the junction kept 2 bases outside the gene matches. In nucleotides, the CDR3 is TGTGCCAGCAGCCAGGGGGTCACGCAGTATTTT. It encodes CASSQGVTQYF.

The chain employs TRBV7-2 and TRBJ1-1; D call uncertain. This CDR3 has 14 amino acids. V lost 4 bases to trimming and J lost 1 base, with 10 bases between them. The V gene's germline CDR1 is SGHTA and CDR2 FQGNSA. In DNA form, the CDR3 reads TGTGCCAGCAGCTATAGACGGACGAACACTGAAGCTTTCTTT. Translated, it gives CASSYRRTNTEAFF.